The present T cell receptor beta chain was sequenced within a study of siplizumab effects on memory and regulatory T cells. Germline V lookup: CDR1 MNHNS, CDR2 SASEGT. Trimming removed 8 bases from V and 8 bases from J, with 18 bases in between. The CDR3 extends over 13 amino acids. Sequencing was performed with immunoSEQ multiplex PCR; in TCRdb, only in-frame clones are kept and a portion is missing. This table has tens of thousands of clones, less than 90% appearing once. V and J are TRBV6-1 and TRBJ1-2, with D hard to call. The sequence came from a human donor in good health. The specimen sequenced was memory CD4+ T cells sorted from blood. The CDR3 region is CASFPGLSEGYTF. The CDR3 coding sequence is TGTGCCAGCTTCCCTGGGCTGTCAGAGGGCTACACCTTC.